What follows are 24 T cell receptor beta chains derived from one specimen sequenced in a study of cytomegalovirus exposure and HLA in healthy donors (dated by TCRdb to 2015 to 2018). Library preparation was by the immunoSEQ multiplex PCR assay. The multiplex PCR relied on a mix of 60 forward primers for TCR Vbeta segments and 13 reverse primers for TCR Jbeta segments. The table was pulled from immuneACCESS by TCRdb, which kept in-frame rearrangements only. Such tables lose some clones; where checked, under half of the loss comes from unresolved V genes, and the rest has no known cause. The sample includes over 120,000 clones, with around 74% observed a single time. Of the sample, roughly 4% falls within the top ten clones. The sequenced material came from PBMCs. The source is a man aged 18 to 29 in good health and CMV-seropositive.

The V call is TRBV29-1, the J call TRBJ1-3; D gene uncertain. V was clipped by 0 bases and J by 2 bases, with 8 bases between them. CDR3 size: 14 residues. Germline-derived CDR1 and CDR2 are SQVTM and ANQGSEA. In DNA, the CDR3 is TGCAGCGTTGAAGATCTCGGAGCTGGAAACACCATATATTTT. It codes for CSVEDLGAGNTIYF.

The chain has TRBV7-9 and TRBJ2-1; TRBD1 matches at 7 bases. The CDR3 has 13 residues. Trimming at V came to 5 bases and at J to 6 bases, leaving 4 bases not matched to a gene. Germline loops: CDR1 SEHNR, CDR2 FQNEAQ (reference sequence). The CDR3 region has the DNA TGTGCCAGCAGCCTAGGGACAGTCAATGAGCAGTTCTTC. Translated, it gives CASSLGTVNEQFF.

This clone was seen a handful of times. The gene calls are TRBV7-9 and TRBJ2-3; 8 nucleotides align to TRBD2. The CDR3 is 14 residues long. The ends lost 6 bases at V and 4 bases at J; junction bases unmatched: 6. Germline V lookup: CDR1 SEHNR, CDR2 FQNEAQ (reference sequence). Written as DNA, the CDR3 is TGTGCCAGCAGGAAACCGGGGGGGCCAGATACGCAGTATTTT. It is translated as CASRKPGGPDTQYF.

This clone is a singleton in its sample. This CDR3 reads CASSEQGQERETQYF. The CDR3 DNA reads TGTGCCAGCAGTGAGCAGGGCCAGGAAAGGGAGACCCAGTACTTC. The rearrangement links TRBV2 to TRBJ2-5, with D tentatively TRBD1 (5 bases). The CDR3 runs 15 residues. The germline CDR1 and CDR2 sequences are SNHLY and FYNNEI. V was shortened by 3 bases and J by 5 bases, with 16 bases between the two germline ends.

This clone turned up a few times. CDR3 sequence: CASSPGLGNTEAFF. The CDR3, as DNA: TGTGCCAGCTCTCCGGGGTTAGGGAACACTGAAGCTTTCTTT. The rearrangement uses TRBV6-6 and TRBJ1-1, with unresolved D. There are 14 residues in the CDR3. The V gene's germline CDR1 is MNHNY and CDR2 SVGAGI (reference sequence). The V and J ends lost 8 bases and 1 base respectively, with 14 bases between them.

The V and J genes are TRBV7-2 and TRBJ2-5; D is possibly TRBD2 (5 bases). V was clipped by 2 bases and J by 5 bases, with 12 bases between them. This CDR3 spans 14 amino acids. The V gene's germline CDR1 is SGHTA and CDR2 FQGNSA. The CDR3 loop reads CASSLWAGGETQYF. DNA for the CDR3: TGTGCCAGCAGCTTATGGGCAGGCGGGGAGACCCAGTACTTC. Using reference TRBV7-2 and TRBJ2-5 for the parts outside the CDR3, the full variable domain is GAGVSQSPSNKVTEKGKDVELRCDPISGHTALYWYRQSLGQGLEFLIYFQGNSAPDKSGLPSDRFSAERTGGSVSTLTIQRTQQEDSAVYLCASSLWAGGETQYFGPGTRLLVL.

This clone was counted a few times. The chain couples TRBV29-1 to TRBJ1-2, with a weak D call TRBD1 (6 bases). This CDR3 region has 13 residues. Germline V gives CDR1 SQVTM, CDR2 ANQGSEA. Trimming took 5 bases from V and 4 from J, leaving 14 bases between them. The CDR3 spells CSVLQAGAYGYTF. Here the CDR3 DNA reads TGCAGCGTTCTCCAGGCAGGGGCCTATGGCTACACCTTC.

The gene calls are TRBV5-1 and TRBJ2-7, with TRBD1 matching over 7 bases. The junction had 9 bases not matched to a gene; V was cut back by 2 bases and J by 7 bases. Germline-derived CDR1 and CDR2 are SGHRS and YFSETQ. The CDR3 sequence is 14 residues long. The CDR3 bases are TGCGCCAGCAGCTTTTCACAGGGGCTGGGTGAGCAGTACTTC. This sequence encodes CASSFSQGLGEQYF.

A single count supports this clone. The chain carries TRBV28 and TRBJ2-1; D perhaps matches TRBD2 (8 bases). The CDR3 has 15 residues. V was cut by 8 bases and J by 4 bases, with 18 bases left in between. The germline gives CDR1 MDHEN, CDR2 SYDVKM. CDR3 region: CASGTAGASYNEQFF. The CDR3 DNA reads TGTGCCAGCGGGACAGCGGGAGCTTCGTACAATGAGCAGTTCTTC.

V is TRBV5-4 and J is TRBJ2-1, with 7 positions matching TRBD2. Germline V gene lookup returns CDR1 SGHNT and CDR2 YYREEE (reference sequence). This CDR3 contains 15 residues. V lost 1 base and J lost 4; bases outside the gene matches: 5. CDR3 coding DNA: TGTGCCAGCAGCTTGAACGGCGGGAGTTACAATGAGCAGTTCTTC. Protein product: CASSLNGGSYNEQFF.

The rearrangement joins TRBV5-4 to TRBJ1-1; 7 nucleotides line up with TRBD1. V dropped 4 bases and J dropped 5; count of bases not matched to a gene: 11. Germline CDR1 SGHNT, CDR2 YYREEE (reference sequence). CDR3 length: 15 amino acids. The CDR3 nucleotides are TGTGCCAGCAGCCCTCCCCGACAGGGAATTACTGAAGCTTTCTTT. It encodes CASSPPRQGITEAFF.

J is TRBJ1-5 and V is TRBV30; D possibly corresponds to TRBD1 (5 bases). This CDR3 has 13 residues. Per the germline V gene, CDR1 is GTSNPN and CDR2 is SVGIG (reference sequence). The V end was cut by 5 bases, the J end by 7 bases, with 15 bases between. The CDR3 DNA is TGTGCCTGGGCAACCCAGGGCGGACAGCCCCAGCATTTT. It codes for CAWATQGGQPQHF.

This sequence joins TRBV18 and TRBJ2-7, with 10 nucleotides matching TRBD1. Trimming at V came to 6 bases and at J to 3 bases, leaving 2 bases not matched to a gene. From germline, CDR1 is KGHSH and CDR2 LQKENI. The CDR3 extends over 13 amino acids. CDR3 protein: CASSRDRGYEQYF. CDR3 sequence (DNA): TGTGCCAGCTCGAGGGACAGGGGCTACGAGCAGTACTTC.

This chain connects TRBV28 to TRBJ1-4; 7 positions match TRBD1. Unmatched junction bases numbered 7, after V lost 2 bases and J lost 7 bases. CDR1 MDHEN and CDR2 SYDVKM come from the germline V gene. The CDR3 runs 15 residues. The CDR3 DNA reads TGTGCCAGCAGTTTACCCCAGACAGGGTCTGAAAAACTGTTTTTT. Its protein product is CASSLPQTGSEKLFF.

V usage is TRBV4-1 and J usage is TRBJ2-6, with TRBD2 as a possible D gene (6 bases). Looked up from germline, CDR1 is MGHRA and CDR2 is YSYEKL. The CDR3 consists of 18 residues. Trimming removed 2 bases at V and 0 bases at J, with 14 bases between. The CDR3 coding sequence is TGCGCCAGCAGCCAAAAGGGACTGGGGAACTCTGGGGCCAACGTCCTGACTTTC. Its translation: CASSQKGLGNSGANVLTF.

V gene TRBV6-1 combines with J gene TRBJ1-5; D is undetermined. The CDR3 consists of 17 residues. The germline gives CDR1 MNHNS, CDR2 SASEGT. The ends were cut back, 0 bases at V and 5 bases at J, with 17 bases in the middle. The CDR3 nucleotides read TGTGCCAGCAGTGAAGCGCGGCCCCGAGGCTTGTATCAGCCCCAGCATTTT. Amino acids: CASSEARPRGLYQPQHF.

This chain links TRBV2 with TRBJ1-2; TRBD1 is a possible D gene (6 bases). In germline, CDR1 is SNHLY, CDR2 FYNNEI. The CDR3 is made up of 14 amino acids. Trimming pared 7 bases from V and 0 bases from J, leaving 12 bases between. Written as DNA, the CDR3 is TGTGCCAGCACGTTACAGGGCCCTAACTATGGCTACACCTTC. It codes for CASTLQGPNYGYTF.

The chain combines TRBV27 with TRBJ2-7, with D perhaps matching TRBD2 (6 bases). Trimming left V 8 bases short and J 1 base short, with 18 bases between. From germline, CDR1 is MNHEY and CDR2 SMNVEV (reference sequence). The CDR3 runs 15 residues. The CDR3 loop reads CASAMRASESYEQYF. The CDR3 DNA reads TGTGCCAGCGCCATGAGGGCTAGCGAGTCCTACGAGCAGTACTTC.

The J gene is TRBJ1-5, the V gene TRBV18; the D is unclear. CDR3 length equals 17 residues. Trimming shortened V by 4 bases and J by 2 bases, and 18 bases separated the two germline ends. Germline values: CDR1 KGHSH, CDR2 LQKENI. The CDR3, as DNA: TGTGCCAGCTCACGGACTTTGGGGAATGATGGCAATCAGCCCCAGCATTTT. Amino acid sequence: CASSRTLGNDGNQPQHF.

The chain combines TRBV10-2 with TRBJ2-3; 7 bases align to TRBD2. Trimming took 3 bases from V and 6 from J; bases not matched to a gene: 6. The CDR3 runs 14 residues. In germline, CDR1 is WSHSY, CDR2 SAAADI. In nucleotides, the CDR3 is TGCGCCAGCAGTGATAGCGGGTCTGGGGATACGCAGTATTTT. Translation gives CASSDSGSGDTQYF.

A few counts support this clone. The gene calls are TRBV10-3 and TRBJ2-7, with TRBD1 matching over 8 bases. The ends lost 4 bases at V and 4 bases at J; junction bases unmatched: 3. Per the germline V gene, CDR1 is ENHRY and CDR2 is SYGVKD. This CDR3 spans 13 amino acids. Written as DNA, the CDR3 is TGTGCCATCAGTGGGACAGGGATGTACGAGCAGTACTTC. This sequence encodes CAISGTGMYEQYF.

With regard to this clone: The junction shows a germline mismatch at one end, possibly a read error. The chain recombines TRBV7-2 with TRBJ1-1; D is ambiguous. CDR3 length: 14 residues. CDR1 and CDR2 from the germline V gene are SGHTA and FQGNSA. The CDR3, as DNA: TGTGTCAGCAGCTTAGGTGCACACCCGCCTGAAGCTTTCTTT. Translated, it gives CVSSLGAHPPEAFF.

The chain is built from TRBV6-5 and TRBJ1-5; TRBD1 aligns across 8 bases. Germline CDR1 is MNHEY and CDR2 is SVGAGI. V trimming: 6 bases; J trimming: 4 bases; junction bases outside the gene matches: 5. CDR3 length equals 14 residues. CDR3 residues: CASSKGQENQPQHF. The CDR3 DNA is TGTGCCAGCAGCAAGGGACAGGAAAATCAGCCCCAGCATTTT.

The chain employs TRBV28 and TRBJ2-1, with a possible D match to TRBD2 (6 bases). This CDR3 has 16 residues. CDR1 and CDR2 from the germline V gene are MDHEN and SYDVKM. The germline V and J ends were trimmed by 1 base and 6 bases, with 16 bases remaining between them. CDR3 region: CASSLSRLGGLNEQFF. DNA for the CDR3: TGTGCCAGCAGTTTATCACGACTAGGAGGCCTCAATGAGCAGTTCTTC.